The 25 T cell receptor beta chains presented below share a single source sample, sequenced in a study of shared clonotypes between healthy human individuals. Naive CD8 isolation took CD45RO-negative cells positively selected for CCR7 and excluded terminally differentiated effector memory CD45RA+ cells. The repertoire was sequenced with immunoSEQ multiplex PCR; TCRdb's copy has only in-frame clones and lacks some. The table lists about 680,000 clones, about 92% of them singletons, with 24% in the top ten. Sequencing was carried out using naive CD8+ T cells sorted from blood. Every receptor here comes from a man aged 25 to 40 in good health.

This clone appeared once. The J gene is TRBJ1-5, the V gene TRBV4-1, with 8 bases matching TRBD1. The J segment lost 8 bases and the V segment lost 4 bases, leaving 10 bases of the junction unmatched. Germline loops: CDR1 MGHRA, CDR2 YSYEKL. The CDR3 has 15 residues. CDR3 in DNA: TGCGCCAGCAGCCGATTGACAGGGGAAATTGAGCCCCAGCATTTT. This sequence encodes CASSRLTGEIEPQHF.

The gene calls are TRBV7-9 and TRBJ2-3, with D uncertain. From germline, CDR1 is SEHNR and CDR2 FQNEAQ (reference sequence). CDR3 length: 16 residues. The V end was cut by 5 bases, the J end by 0 bases, with 15 bases between. In DNA, the CDR3 is TGTGCCAGCAGCCAAAGAGGTACAGTTAGCACAGATACGCAGTATTTT. This translates into CASSQRGTVSTDTQYF.

This chain links TRBV2 with TRBJ2-4, with D unclear. V was trimmed by 8 bases and J by 7 bases, leaving 15 bases between them. Germline CDR1 and CDR2: SNHLY and FYNNEI. This CDR3 region has 13 residues. The CDR3 DNA sequence: TGTGCCAGCCTCGCCCCTCCGGGCAACATTCAGTACTTC. This encodes CASLAPPGNIQYF.

The rearrangement joins TRBV2 to TRBJ1-2; D may be TRBD1 (5 bases). Germline-derived CDR1 and CDR2 are SNHLY and FYNNEI. The CDR3 extends over 20 amino acids. The germline V and J ends were trimmed by 0 bases and 0 bases, with 23 bases remaining between them. CDR3 coding DNA: TGTGCCAGCAGTGAAGCGAGAAATAGCTTCGACAGCGACCCTAACTATGGCTACACCTTC. Its protein product is CASSEARNSFDSDPNYGYTF. Filled out from reference TRBV2 and TRBJ1-2, the complete variable domain reads EPEVTQTPSHQVTQMGQEVILRCVPISNHLYFYWYRQILGQKVEFLVSFYNNEISEKSEIFDDQFSVERPDGSNFTLKIRSTKLEDSAMYFCASSEARNSFDSDPNYGYTFGSGTRLTVV.

The chain uses TRBV5-4 and TRBJ2-1, with 9 bases fitting TRBD2. Germline V gene sequence: CDR1 SGHNT, CDR2 YYREEE (reference sequence). Trimming at V came to 6 bases and at J to 5 bases, leaving 6 bases not matched to a gene. CDR3 size: 14 residues. CDR3 sequence reads: CASKEREVDNEQFF. CDR3 DNA: TGTGCCAGCAAAGAGCGGGAGGTGGACAATGAGCAGTTCTTC.

The chain combines TRBV7-8 with TRBJ2-1; no clear D. V lost 4 bases, J lost 7 bases, and 8 bases lay in between. Germline CDR1 reads SGHVS; CDR2 reads FQNEAQ. The CDR3 is made up of 12 amino acids. DNA of the CDR3: TGTGCCAGCAGCTGGAGTTCGAATGAGCAGTTCTTC. Encoded protein: CASSWSSNEQFF.

The chain combines TRBV2 with TRBJ2-5; 11 positions match TRBD1. There are 17 residues in the CDR3. V lost 7 bases to trimming and J lost 2 bases; unmatched junction nucleotides: 12. Per germline, CDR1 SNHLY and CDR2 FYNNEI. As DNA, the CDR3 is TGTGCCAGCAAAGTCAACCGGGACAGGGGGGGACAAGAGACCCAGTACTTC. Protein: CASKVNRDRGGQETQYF.

The chain links TRBV28 to TRBJ1-2; D unclear. V was trimmed by 7 bases and J by 8 bases, leaving 35 bases between them. The CDR3 extends over 19 amino acids. Germline CDR1 is MDHEN and CDR2 is SYDVKM. The CDR3 sequence is CASTVLGQEGSWVGLGYTF. Here the CDR3 DNA reads TGTGCCAGCACGGTCTTGGGCCAGGAAGGATCGTGGGTAGGGTTAGGCTACACCTTC.

J is TRBJ2-1 and V is TRBV11-3; possibly TRBD1 for D (6 bases). This CDR3 has 14 residues. The germline V and J ends were trimmed by 5 bases and 8 bases, with 16 bases remaining between them. CDR1 and CDR2 (germline): SGHNT, YENEEA. CDR3 DNA: TGTGCCAGCAGCAATCGTGAGGGGGTGCATGAGCAGTTCTTC. Protein sequence: CASSNREGVHEQFF. Full variable domain (rest looked up from reference TRBV11-3 and TRBJ2-1): EAGVVQSPRYKIIEKKQPVAFWCNPISGHNTLYWYLQNLGQGPELLIRYENEEAVDDSQLPKDRFSAERLKGVDSTLKIQPAELGDSAVYLCASSNREGVHEQFFGPGTRLTVL.

This clone has more than one count but fewer than ten. This chain joins TRBV27 and TRBJ2-7; 8 nucleotides align to TRBD2. The CDR3 is 16 residues long. Germline loops: CDR1 MNHEY, CDR2 SMNVEV (reference sequence). Germline trimming cut 5 bases from V and 0 bases from J; bases unmatched to any gene: 9. The CDR3 coding sequence is TGTGCCAGCAGTATCACTAGCGGTGGGAGCTCCTACGAGCAGTACTTC. It encodes CASSITSGGSSYEQYF.

The V gene is TRBV27, the J gene TRBJ2-7, with 7 bases identical to TRBD2. CDR1 is MNHEY and CDR2 is SMNVEV in the germline V gene (reference sequence). V was clipped by 2 bases and J by 2 bases; unmatched bases: 6. The CDR3 length is 15 residues. DNA for the CDR3: TGTGCCAGCAGTTTAACGCCAGGGACTACCTACGAGCAGTACTTC. This gives the protein CASSLTPGTTYEQYF.

The chain couples TRBV28 to TRBJ2-5; no clear D gene. CDR1 and CDR2 (germline): MDHEN, SYDVKM. V was pared by 7 bases and J by 4 bases, with 22 bases between. This CDR3 contains 16 residues. The CDR3 sequence is CASNSNQDLSRETQYF. DNA of the CDR3: TGTGCCAGCAACTCCAATCAGGACCTAAGTAGAGAGACCCAGTACTTC.

The rearrangement joins TRBV6-1 to TRBJ2-3, with TRBD2 matching over 8 bases. The V gene's germline CDR1 is MNHNS and CDR2 SASEGT. The CDR3 covers 13 residues. The V gene end was trimmed by 8 bases and the J gene end by 5 bases; junction bases not matched to a gene: 6. The CDR3 coding sequence is TGTGCCAGCGGGCGGGAGGTCGTAGATACGCAGTATTTT. As protein: CASGREVVDTQYF.

This chain joins TRBV2 and TRBJ1-3; 8 bases fit TRBD1. The CDR3 is made up of 16 amino acids. CDR1 and CDR2 from the germline V gene are SNHLY and FYNNEI. V lost 2 bases, J lost 0 bases, and 3 bases stayed unmatched. CDR3 nucleotides: TGTGCCAGCAGTGAACCGGACAGGGACTCTGGAAACACCATATATTTT. Amino acids: CASSEPDRDSGNTIYF.

The gene calls are TRBV12-5 and TRBJ2-7; D call uncertain. This CDR3 spans 13 amino acids. Germline V gene data show CDR1 as LGHNT and CDR2 as FRNRAP. CDR3 protein: CPPFGPPTYEQYF. CDR3 coding DNA: TGTCCGCCTTTTGGGCCACCTACCTACGAGCAGTACTTC.

The chain joins TRBV7-8 to TRBJ1-5; D is unresolved. Between the trimmed V and J ends, which lost 1 base and 2 bases, there was a span of 12 bases. Germline V CDR1 and CDR2: SGHVS, FQNEAQ. There are 16 residues in the CDR3. CDR3 in amino acids: CASSLGWGRGNQPQHF. DNA of the CDR3: TGTGCCAGCAGCTTAGGGTGGGGTAGGGGCAATCAGCCCCAGCATTTT.

The J gene is TRBJ2-5, the V gene TRBV5-1; 10 bases are a match to TRBD2. The CDR3 runs 16 residues. Germline trimming cut 4 bases from V and 5 bases from J; bases unmatched to any gene: 11. Germline-derived CDR1 and CDR2 are SGHRS and YFSETQ. This CDR3 is CASSRRKAGGPETQYF. CDR3 in DNA: TGCGCCAGCAGCCGCCGAAAAGCGGGAGGGCCGGAGACCCAGTACTTC.

The V gene is TRBV5-1, the J gene TRBJ2-5, with TRBD1 matching over 8 bases. CDR1 is SGHRS, CDR2 YFSETQ, per germline. J lost 5 bases, V lost 0 bases, and 9 bases had no gene match. CDR3 length: 16 amino acids. CDR3 nucleotides: TGCGCCAGCAGCTTGGAAACCAGGGGGCTTGGGGAGACCCAGTACTTC. This gives the protein CASSLETRGLGETQYF.

The table lists this clone with a count of one. V and J are TRBV29-1 and TRBJ2-7; possible D gene TRBD2, 6 bases. Germline CDR1 is SQVTM and CDR2 is ANQGSEA. The CDR3 has 13 amino acids. V was clipped by 1 base and J by 2 bases, with 9 bases between them. The CDR3 DNA is TGCAGCGTTGAAGGGAGGGTTCCCTACGAGCAGTACTTC. It yields the protein CSVEGRVPYEQYF.

The chain carries TRBV2 and TRBJ1-5; D ambiguous. V was trimmed by 9 bases and J by 0 bases, leaving 18 bases between them. This CDR3 has 16 amino acids. Germline CDR1 is SNHLY and CDR2 is FYNNEI. CDR3 sequence reads: CASVGPRYDSNQPQHF. For the CDR3, the DNA is TGTGCCAGTGTGGGCCCCAGATACGATAGCAATCAGCCCCAGCATTTT.

The rearrangement uses TRBV4-3 and TRBJ2-7, with D unclear. Between the trimmed V and J ends, which lost 3 bases and 2 bases, there was a span of 14 bases. The CDR3 consists of 15 residues. The germline gives CDR1 LGHNA, CDR2 YSLEER. In DNA form, the CDR3 reads TGCGCCAGCAGCCACGTACACGGAGCTACCTACGAGCAGTACTTC. Amino acid sequence: CASSHVHGATYEQYF.

The rearrangement uses TRBV2 and TRBJ2-1, with 7 positions matching TRBD2. Germline loops: CDR1 SNHLY, CDR2 FYNNEI. Unmatched junction bases numbered 10, after V lost 7 bases and J lost 4 bases. The CDR3 is 15 residues long. CDR3 residues: CASKVASGKYNEQFF. CDR3 DNA: TGTGCCAGCAAGGTCGCTAGCGGAAAATACAATGAGCAGTTCTTC.

The chain combines TRBV28 with TRBJ1-1; 9 nucleotides match TRBD1. The CDR3 length is 15 residues. CDR1 is MDHEN, CDR2 SYDVKM, per germline. With 4 bases clipped from V and 5 bases from J, the junction kept 8 bases outside the gene matches. CDR3 loop: CASSSNRDRVTEAFF. CDR3 DNA sequence: TGTGCCAGCAGTTCAAACCGGGACAGGGTAACTGAAGCTTTCTTT.

The chain links TRBV5-4 to TRBJ2-7; D not resolved. The CDR3 loop spans 14 amino acids. V was pared by 0 bases and J by 0 bases, with 7 bases between. From germline, CDR1 is SGHNT and CDR2 YYREEE (reference sequence). CDR3 sequence (DNA): TGTGCCAGCAGCTTGGACCGCAGCTCCTACGAGCAGTACTTC. Its translation: CASSLDRSSYEQYF.

With regard to this clone: Germline and junction disagree at one end, which may indicate a read error. The rearrangement joins TRBV5-6 to TRBJ1-5; D is perhaps TRBD1 (5 bases). This CDR3 has 15 amino acids. Looked up from germline, CDR1 is SGHDT and CDR2 is YYEEEE. This CDR3 is CASNLGVMSNQPQHF. The CDR3 region has the DNA TGTGCCAGCAACTTGGGGGTCATGAGCAATCAGCCCCAGCATTTT.